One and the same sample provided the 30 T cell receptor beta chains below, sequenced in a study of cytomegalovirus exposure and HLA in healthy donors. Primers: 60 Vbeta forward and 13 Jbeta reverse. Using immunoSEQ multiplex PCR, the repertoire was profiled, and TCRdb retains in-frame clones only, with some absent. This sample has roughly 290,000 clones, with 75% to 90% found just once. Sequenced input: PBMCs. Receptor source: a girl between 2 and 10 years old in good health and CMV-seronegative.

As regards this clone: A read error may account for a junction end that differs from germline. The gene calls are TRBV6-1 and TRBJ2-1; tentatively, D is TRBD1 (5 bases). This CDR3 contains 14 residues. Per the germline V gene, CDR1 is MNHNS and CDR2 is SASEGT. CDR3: CASSLGQSYNEQLF. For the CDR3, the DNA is TGTGCCAGCAGTCTAGGACAAAGCTACAATGAGCAGCTCTTC.

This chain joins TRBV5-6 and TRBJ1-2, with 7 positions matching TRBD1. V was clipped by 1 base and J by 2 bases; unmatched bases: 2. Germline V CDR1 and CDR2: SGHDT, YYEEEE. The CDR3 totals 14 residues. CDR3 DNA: TGTGCCAGCAGCTTGCCGGGACAGAACTATGGCTACACCTTC. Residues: CASSLPGQNYGYTF.

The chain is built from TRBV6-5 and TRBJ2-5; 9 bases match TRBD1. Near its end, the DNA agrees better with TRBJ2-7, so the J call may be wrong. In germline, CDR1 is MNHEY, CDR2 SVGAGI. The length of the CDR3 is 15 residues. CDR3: CASSTTGQGPYEQYF. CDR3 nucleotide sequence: TGTGCCAGCAGTACAACGGGACAGGGTCCCTACGAGCAGTACTTC.

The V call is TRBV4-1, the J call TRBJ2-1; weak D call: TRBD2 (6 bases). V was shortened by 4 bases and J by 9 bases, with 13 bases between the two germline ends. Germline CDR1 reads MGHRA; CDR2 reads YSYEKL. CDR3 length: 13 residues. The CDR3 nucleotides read TGCGCCAGCAGCCGCCGGGGGTGGGGTGAGCAGTTCTTC. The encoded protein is CASSRRGWGEQFF.

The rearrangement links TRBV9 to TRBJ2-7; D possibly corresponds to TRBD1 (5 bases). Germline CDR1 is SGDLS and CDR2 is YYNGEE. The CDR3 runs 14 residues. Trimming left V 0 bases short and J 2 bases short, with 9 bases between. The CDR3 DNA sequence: TGTGCCAGCAGCGTAGATACCAGGGCCTACGAGCAGTACTTC. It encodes CASSVDTRAYEQYF.

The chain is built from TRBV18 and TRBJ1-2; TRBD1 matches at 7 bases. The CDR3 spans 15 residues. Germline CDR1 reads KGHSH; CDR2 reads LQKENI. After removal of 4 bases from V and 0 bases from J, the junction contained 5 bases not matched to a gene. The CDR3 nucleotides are TGTGCCAGCTCACTCCAGGGGGACTCTAACTATGGCTACACCTTC. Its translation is CASSLQGDSNYGYTF.

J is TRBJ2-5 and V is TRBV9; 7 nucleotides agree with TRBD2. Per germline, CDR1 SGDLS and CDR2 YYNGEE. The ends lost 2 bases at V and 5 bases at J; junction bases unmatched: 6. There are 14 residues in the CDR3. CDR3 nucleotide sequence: TGTGCCAGCAGCGTCGCTAGCGGCTGGGAGACCCAGTACTTC. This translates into CASSVASGWETQYF.

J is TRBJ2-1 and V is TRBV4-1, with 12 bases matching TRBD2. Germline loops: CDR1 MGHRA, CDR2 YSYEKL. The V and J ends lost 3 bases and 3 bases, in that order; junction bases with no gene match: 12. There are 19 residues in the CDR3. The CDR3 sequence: CASSHGELAGGRDYNEQFF. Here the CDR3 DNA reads TGCGCCAGCAGCCATGGGGAACTAGCGGGAGGCCGGGACTACAATGAGCAGTTCTTC.

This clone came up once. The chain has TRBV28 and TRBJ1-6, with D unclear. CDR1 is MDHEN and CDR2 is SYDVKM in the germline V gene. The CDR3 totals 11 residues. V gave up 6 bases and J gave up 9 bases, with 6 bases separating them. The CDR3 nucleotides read TGTGCCAGCAGCCGTATTTCACCCCTCCACTTT. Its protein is CASSRISPLHF.

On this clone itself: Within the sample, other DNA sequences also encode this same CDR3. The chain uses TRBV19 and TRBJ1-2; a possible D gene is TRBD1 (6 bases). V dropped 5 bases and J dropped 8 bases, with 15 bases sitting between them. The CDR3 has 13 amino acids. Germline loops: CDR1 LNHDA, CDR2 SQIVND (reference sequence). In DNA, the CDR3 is TGTGCCAGTAGTCCGCCTGGGGGGGCCGGCTACACCTTC. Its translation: CASSPPGGAGYTF.

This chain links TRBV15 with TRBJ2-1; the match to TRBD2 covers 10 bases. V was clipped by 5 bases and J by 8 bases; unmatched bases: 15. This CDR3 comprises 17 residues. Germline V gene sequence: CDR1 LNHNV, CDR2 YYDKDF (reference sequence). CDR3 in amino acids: CATSAKPGLAPSDEQFF. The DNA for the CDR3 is TGTGCCACCAGCGCAAAACCGGGACTAGCGCCATCCGATGAGCAGTTCTTC. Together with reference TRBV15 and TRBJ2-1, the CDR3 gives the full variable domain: DAMVIQNPRYQVTQFGKPVTLSCSQTLNHNVMYWYQQKSSQAPKLLFHYYDKDFNNEADTPDNFQSRRPNTSFCFLDIRSPGLGDTAMYLCATSAKPGLAPSDEQFFGPGTRLTVL.

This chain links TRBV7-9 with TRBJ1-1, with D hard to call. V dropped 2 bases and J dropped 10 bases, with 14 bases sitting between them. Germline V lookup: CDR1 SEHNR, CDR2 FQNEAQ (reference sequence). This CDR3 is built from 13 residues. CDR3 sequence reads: CASSLFLIRLAFF. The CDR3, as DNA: TGTGCCAGCAGCTTATTTCTTATCAGGTTAGCTTTCTTT. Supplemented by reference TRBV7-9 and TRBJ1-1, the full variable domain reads DTGVSQNPRHKITKRGQNVTFRCDPISEHNRLYWYRQTLGQGPEFLTYFQNEAQLEKSRLLSDRFSAERPKGSFSTLEIQRTEQGDSAMYLCASSLFLIRLAFFGQGTRLTVV.

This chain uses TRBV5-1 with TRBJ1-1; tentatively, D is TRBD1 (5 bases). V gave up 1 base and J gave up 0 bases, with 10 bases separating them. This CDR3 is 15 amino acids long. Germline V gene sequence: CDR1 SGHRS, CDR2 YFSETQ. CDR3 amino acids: CASSLRAGMNTEAFF. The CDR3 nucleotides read TGCGCCAGCAGCTTGAGGGCAGGGATGAACACTGAAGCTTTCTTT.

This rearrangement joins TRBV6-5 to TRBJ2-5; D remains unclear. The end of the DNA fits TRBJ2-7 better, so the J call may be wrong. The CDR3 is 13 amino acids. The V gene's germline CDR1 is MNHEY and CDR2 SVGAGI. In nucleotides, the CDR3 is TGTGCCAGCAGTCCCTTTTTTGACTACGAGCAGTACTTC. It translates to CASSPFFDYEQYF.

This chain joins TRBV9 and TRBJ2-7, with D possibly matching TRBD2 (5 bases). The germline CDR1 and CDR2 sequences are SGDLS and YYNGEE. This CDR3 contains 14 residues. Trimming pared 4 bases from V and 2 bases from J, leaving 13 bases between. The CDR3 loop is CASSPTRGPYEQYF. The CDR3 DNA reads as TGTGCCAGCAGCCCCACCCGGGGTCCCTACGAGCAGTACTTC.

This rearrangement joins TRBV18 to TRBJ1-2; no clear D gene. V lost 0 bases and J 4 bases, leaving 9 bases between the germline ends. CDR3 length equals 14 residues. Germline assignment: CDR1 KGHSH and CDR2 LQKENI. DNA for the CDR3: TGTGCCAGCTCACCACCCGGCAGGATCTATGGCTACACCTTC. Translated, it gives CASSPPGRIYGYTF.

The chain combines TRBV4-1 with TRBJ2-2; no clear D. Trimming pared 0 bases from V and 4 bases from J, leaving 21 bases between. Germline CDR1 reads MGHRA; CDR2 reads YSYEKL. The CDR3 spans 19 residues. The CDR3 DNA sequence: TGCGCCAGCAGCCAAGAGGTGAGGCCCCGACGGTTTGGCACCGGGGAGCTGTTTTTT. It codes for CASSQEVRPRRFGTGELFF.

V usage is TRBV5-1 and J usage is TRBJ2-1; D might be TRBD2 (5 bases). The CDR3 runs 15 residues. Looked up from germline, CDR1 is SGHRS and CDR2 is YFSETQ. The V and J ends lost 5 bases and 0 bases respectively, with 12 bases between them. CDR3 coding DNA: TGCGCCAGCAGGCGGCCGGGGTCCTCCTACAATGAGCAGTTCTTC. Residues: CASRRPGSSYNEQFF.

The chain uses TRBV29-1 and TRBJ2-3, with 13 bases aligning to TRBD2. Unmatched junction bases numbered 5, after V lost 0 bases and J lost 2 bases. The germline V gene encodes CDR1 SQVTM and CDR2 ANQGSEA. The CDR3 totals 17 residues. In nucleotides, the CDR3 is TGCAGCGTTGAAGATCGACTAGCGGGAGGCCCCACAGATACGCAGTATTTT. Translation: CSVEDRLAGGPTDTQYF.

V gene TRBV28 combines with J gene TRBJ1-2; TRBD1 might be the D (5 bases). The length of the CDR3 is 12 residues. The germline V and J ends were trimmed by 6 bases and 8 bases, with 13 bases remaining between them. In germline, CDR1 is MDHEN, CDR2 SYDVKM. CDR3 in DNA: TGTGCCAGCAGCTTCTGGGGCACGGGCTACACCTTC. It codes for CASSFWGTGYTF.

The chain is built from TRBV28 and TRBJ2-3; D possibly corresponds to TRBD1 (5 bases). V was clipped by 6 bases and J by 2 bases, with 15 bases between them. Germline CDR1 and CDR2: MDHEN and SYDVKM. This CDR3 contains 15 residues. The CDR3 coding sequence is TGTGCCAGCAGAAACGGACACTACCACACAGATACGCAGTATTTT. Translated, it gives CASRNGHYHTDTQYF. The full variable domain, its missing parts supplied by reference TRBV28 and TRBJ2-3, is DVKVTQSSRYLVKRTGEKVFLECVQDMDHENMFWYRQDPGLGLRLIYFSYDVKMKEKGDIPEGYSVSREKKERFSLILESASTNQTSMYLCASRNGHYHTDTQYFGPGTRLTVL.

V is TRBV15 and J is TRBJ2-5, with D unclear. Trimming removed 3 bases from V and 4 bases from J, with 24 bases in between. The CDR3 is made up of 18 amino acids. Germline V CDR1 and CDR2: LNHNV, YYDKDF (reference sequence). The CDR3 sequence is CATSSAPSGSPLGETQYF. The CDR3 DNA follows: TGTGCCACCAGCAGTGCTCCCTCAGGCTCCCCGCTCGGAGAGACCCAGTACTTC. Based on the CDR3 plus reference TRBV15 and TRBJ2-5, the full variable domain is DAMVIQNPRYQVTQFGKPVTLSCSQTLNHNVMYWYQQKSSQAPKLLFHYYDKDFNNEADTPDNFQSRRPNTSFCFLDIRSPGLGDTAMYLCATSSAPSGSPLGETQYFGPGTRLLVL.

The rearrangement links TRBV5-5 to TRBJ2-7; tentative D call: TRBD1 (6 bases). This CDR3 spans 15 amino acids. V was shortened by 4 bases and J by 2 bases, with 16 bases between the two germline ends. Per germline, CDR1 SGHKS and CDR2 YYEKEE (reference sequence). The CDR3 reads CASSHPDRLPYEQYF. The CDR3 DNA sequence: TGTGCCAGCAGCCATCCTGACAGGTTACCCTACGAGCAGTACTTC.

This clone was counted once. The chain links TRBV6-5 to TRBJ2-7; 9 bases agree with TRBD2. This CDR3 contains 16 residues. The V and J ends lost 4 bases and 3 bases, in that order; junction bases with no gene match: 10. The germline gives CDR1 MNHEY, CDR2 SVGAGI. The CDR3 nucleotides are TGTGCCAGCAGTTCCCTTGGGAATAGCGGGAGCTACGAGCAGTACTTC. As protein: CASSSLGNSGSYEQYF.

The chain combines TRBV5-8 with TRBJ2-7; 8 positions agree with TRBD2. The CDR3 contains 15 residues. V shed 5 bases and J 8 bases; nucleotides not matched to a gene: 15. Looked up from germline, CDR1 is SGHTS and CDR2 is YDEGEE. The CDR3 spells CASRLAGGESYKQYF. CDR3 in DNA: TGTGCCAGCAGACTGGCGGGGGGCGAGAGTTATAAGCAGTACTTC.

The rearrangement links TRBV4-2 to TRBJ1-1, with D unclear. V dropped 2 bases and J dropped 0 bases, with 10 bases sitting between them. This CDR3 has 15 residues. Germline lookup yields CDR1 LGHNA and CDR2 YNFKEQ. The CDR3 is CASSQQEAMNTEAFF. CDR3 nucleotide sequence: TGTGCCAGCAGCCAACAAGAGGCGATGAACACTGAAGCTTTCTTT.

CDR3 nucleotides: TGTGCCACCAGCAGAGCGCAGGGTTCTCGCAATGAGCAGTTCTTC. Translating gives CATSRAQGSRNEQFF. V usage is TRBV15 and J usage is TRBJ2-1, with D possibly matching TRBD1 (5 bases). The CDR3 consists of 15 residues. Trimming removed 1 base at V and 6 bases at J, with 13 bases between. The germline gives CDR1 LNHNV, CDR2 YYDKDF (reference sequence). The whole variable domain, filled in from reference TRBV15 and TRBJ2-1, reads DAMVIQNPRYQVTQFGKPVTLSCSQTLNHNVMYWYQQKSSQAPKLLFHYYDKDFNNEADTPDNFQSRRPNTSFCFLDIRSPGLGDTAMYLCATSRAQGSRNEQFFGPGTRLTVL.

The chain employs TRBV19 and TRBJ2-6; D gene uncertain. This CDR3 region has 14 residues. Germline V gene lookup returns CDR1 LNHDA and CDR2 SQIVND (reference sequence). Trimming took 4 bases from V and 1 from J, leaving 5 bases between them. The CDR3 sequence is CASSTLSGANVLTF. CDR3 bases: TGTGCCAGTAGTACCCTTTCTGGGGCCAACGTCCTGACTTTC.

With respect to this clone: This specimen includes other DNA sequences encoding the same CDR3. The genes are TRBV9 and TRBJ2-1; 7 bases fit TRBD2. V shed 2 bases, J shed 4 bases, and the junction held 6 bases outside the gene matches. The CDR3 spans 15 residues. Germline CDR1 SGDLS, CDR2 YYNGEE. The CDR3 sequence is CASSVGGGDYNEQFF. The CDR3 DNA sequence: TGTGCCAGCAGCGTTGGCGGGGGTGATTACAATGAGCAGTTCTTC.

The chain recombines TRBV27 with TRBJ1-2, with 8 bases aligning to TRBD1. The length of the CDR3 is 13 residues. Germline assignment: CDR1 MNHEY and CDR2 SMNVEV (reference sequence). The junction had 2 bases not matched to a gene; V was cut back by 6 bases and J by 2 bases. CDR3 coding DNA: TGTGCCAGCAGCCGGACAGGGAACTATGGCTACACCTTC. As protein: CASSRTGNYGYTF.